A selection of T cell receptor beta chains follows, all from one sample in a study of blood T cell repertoires in COVID-19. Sequencing used immunoSEQ multiplex PCR; TCRdb keeps in-frame clones, though not all of them. Of roughly 66,000 clones listed, approximately 91% are singletons. The sequenced sample consisted of peripheral blood. The receptors derive from a human donor in a cohort sampled during active COVID-19. CDR3s include the opening cysteine and the closing phenylalanine or tryptophan. A D gene is named only where the DNA matches it firmly. Size is omitted from some rows. Given values are once, few, many or a class for expanded clones.

>TRBV10-2|TRBJ1-1|-|-
TGCGCCAGCAGTGAGAGGGGGAACACTGAAGCTTTCTTT
CASSERGNTEAFF
>TRBV28|TRBJ2-7|-|-
TGTGCCAGCAGTCCAGCGACGGTCTCCTACGAGCAGTACTTC
CASSPATVSYEQYF
>TRBV5-1|TRBJ1-1|-|-
TGCGCCAGCAGCTTGACAGGCAACACTGAAGCTTTCTTT
CASSLTGNTEAFF
>TRBV4-2|TRBJ2-2|-|-
TGTGCCAGCAGCCAGAGTCGCGAGGTGGCCGGGGAGCTGTTTTTT
CASSQSREVAGELFF
>TRBV7-9|TRBJ2-7|TRBD1|-
TGTGCCAGCAGCCCAGGGCGAGGGGGCGTCTCCTACGAGCAGTACTTC
CASSPGRGGVSYEQYF
>TRBV30|TRBJ2-7|TRBD2|-
TGTGCCTGGAGGCTACCAGCGGGATGGGGAGAGCAGTACTTC
CAWRLPAGWGEQYF
>TRBV5-4|TRBJ2-1|-|-
TGTGCCAGCAGCTTGGCCCCAGGGAAGGATGAGCAGTTCTTC
CASSLAPGKDEQFF
>TRBV28|TRBJ1-6|-|medium-sized
TGTGCCAGCAGTTTGTCTTATAATTCACCCCTCCACTTT
CASSLSYNSPLHF
>TRBV7-9|TRBJ1-1|-|-
TGTGCCAGCAGCCCCGGGACAACGACTGAAGCTTTCTTT
CASSPGTTTEAFF
>TRBV9|TRBJ2-7|TRBD2|-
TGTGCCAGCAGCAAGGGGACTAGTCGGGGCGAGCAGTACTTC
CASSKGTSRGEQYF
>TRBV6-5|TRBJ1-1|-|-
TGTGCCAGCACGCGGGGGACTGAAGCTTTCTTT
CASTRGTEAFF
>TRBV28|TRBJ1-3|-|once
TGTGCCAGCAGTGAACCAACAGGGCCCTCTGGAAACACCATATATTTT
CASSEPTGPSGNTIYF
>TRBV5-3|TRBJ2-2|-|-
TGTGCCAGAAGCCCAAGAAAACGGGACTCAAAGGGGACCGGGGAGCTGTTTTTT
CARSPRKRDSKGTGELFF
>TRBV7-9|TRBJ2-5|-|once
TGTGCCAGCAGCAATGGACTACCCAGAGAGACCCAGTACTTC
CASSNGLPRETQYF
>TRBV6-4|TRBJ1-4|-|-
TGTGCCAGCCGTCTGGGCCAGGGGAATAATGAAAAACTGTTTTTT
CASRLGQGNNEKLFF
>TRBV7-9|TRBJ1-5|-|-
TGTGCCAGCAGTGGGGGGGTAGATCAGCCCCAGCATTTT
CASSGGVDQPQHF
>TRBV15|TRBJ2-1|TRBD2|-
TGTGCCACCAGCAGAGATTCTAGCGGGAGTTACAATGAGCAGTTCTTC
CATSRDSSGSYNEQFF
>TRBV6-1|TRBJ1-5|-|-
TGTGCCAGCAGTGAAAGGGATCGGGCAGGGATTGGCCTCAATCAGCCCCAGCATTTT
CASSERDRAGIGLNQPQHF
>TRBV2|TRBJ2-1|TRBD2|-
TGTGCCAGCAGGAAAGGCGGGGGGGAAGGGAATGAGCAGTTCTTC
CASRKGGGEGNEQFF
>TRBV6-5|TRBJ1-6|TRBD1|-
TGTGCCAGCAGTTTACAGGGGGAGGGTTCACCCCTCCACTTT
CASSLQGEGSPLHF
>TRBV1|TRBJ2-3|-|-
TGCACCAGCAGCCATCCTAGCGGGGGGGCGAGGGTATCCACAGATACGCAGTATTTT
CTSSHPSGGARVSTDTQYF
>TRBV15|TRBJ2-4|-|-
TGTGCCACCAGCAGAAGCGGTATCGGGTCCAAAAACATTCAGTACTTC
CATSRSGIGSKNIQYF
>TRBV27|TRBJ1-3|-|-
TGTGCCAGCAGGAAGGGGCAGGGATTAGGAAACACCATATATTTT
CASRKGQGLGNTIYF
>TRBV18|TRBJ1-2|-|-
TGTGCCAGCTCAGCGGGGAGAGGGACGATAAACTATGGCTACACCTTC
CASSAGRGTINYGYTF
>TRBV6-5|TRBJ1-2|TRBD1|-
TGTGCCAGCACCTTTGACAGGGGGCGTGGTGGCTACACCTTC
CASTFDRGRGGYTF
>TRBV9|TRBJ2-2|TRBD2|-
TGTGCCAGCAGCCTCGGGACTAGTCCCACCGGGGAGCTGTTTTTT
CASSLGTSPTGELFF
>TRBV27|TRBJ2-5|-|-
TGTGCCAGCAGTTTATCGATGGGGAGCTTACAAGAGACCCAGTACTTC
CASSLSMGSLQETQYF
>TRBV19|TRBJ1-1|TRBD1|-
TGTGCCAGTGCCCTCGCGCAGGTGGCAGGGGGCTTGGGCACTGAAGCTTTCTTT
CASALAQVAGGLGTEAFF
>TRBV3-1/TRBV3-2|TRBJ2-7|-|-
TGTGCCAGCAGCCAAGATGCACAGGCCTACGAGCAGTACTTC
CASSQDAQAYEQYF
>TRBV19|TRBJ1-5|-|once
TGTGCCAGTAACCCGCAGGGGCGTAGCAATCAGCCCCAGCATTTT
CASNPQGRSNQPQHF
>TRBV3-1/TRBV3-2|TRBJ1-5|-|few
TGTGCCAGCAGCCAAGGTCCTCAGGGAAGGGGCAATCAGCCCCAGCATTTT
CASSQGPQGRGNQPQHF
>TRBV5-4|TRBJ2-2|-|-
TGTGCCAGCAGCTTGGTCCGGGACTTCGAGACGAACACCGGGGAGCTGTTTTTT
CASSLVRDFETNTGELFF
>TRBV6-4|TRBJ2-3|-|-
TGTGCCAGCAGTGACTCAGTTAGACTGATCAGGGGAACAGATACGCAGTATTTT
CASSDSVRLIRGTDTQYF
>TRBV27|TRBJ1-4|TRBD1|-
TGTGCCAGCAGTTCCCTTCGACAGGGCCCTACAACTAATGAAAAACTGTTTTTT
CASSSLRQGPTTNEKLFF
>TRBV4-2|TRBJ1-2|-|-
TGTGCCAGCAGCCACGGGGGGGCAACTAACTATGGCTACACCTTC
CASSHGGATNYGYTF
>TRBV4-3|TRBJ1-4|TRBD1|-
TGCGCCAGCAGCCAAGCTGGGACAGGGGAGGGGTTAAATGAAAAACTGTTTTTT
CASSQAGTGEGLNEKLFF
>TRBV6-5|TRBJ2-5|TRBD2|-
TGTGCCAGCGGGAGACTAGCGGGAGGACGGCAGACCCAGTACTTC
CASGRLAGGRQTQYF
>TRBV19|TRBJ2-2|-|-
TGTGCCAGTAGTATTTCTAGAAACACCGGGGAGCTGTTTTTT
CASSISRNTGELFF
>TRBV2|TRBJ1-2|-|few
TGTGCCAGCAGGCCGACAGTTACTAACTATGGCTACACCTTC
CASRPTVTNYGYTF
>TRBV6-6|TRBJ1-1|TRBD1|-
TGTGCCAGCAGCCCCGGGACAGGGGTCGAGAACACTGAAGCTTTCTTT
CASSPGTGVENTEAFF
>TRBV7-3|TRBJ2-2|-|-
TGTGCCAGCAGCCCAAACCCAGGTCGTAACGCCGGGGAGCTGTTTTTT
CASSPNPGRNAGELFF
>TRBV12-5|TRBJ2-4|-|-
TGTGCTAGTGGTCCCCCGGGGGTTCGAAACATTCAGTACTTC
CASGPPGVRNIQYF
>TRBV14|TRBJ2-1|-|few
TGTGCCAGCAGCCAATCACTAGCTCTCAATGAGCAGTTCTTC
CASSQSLALNEQFF
>TRBV9|TRBJ1-1|-|-
TGTGCCAGCAGCAACTTCCCTACCACTGAAGCTTTCTTT
CASSNFPTTEAFF
>TRBV28|TRBJ1-2|-|-
TGTGCCAGCAGCCCTACAGGAGCCGATAGTGATGGCTACACCTTC
CASSPTGADSDGYTF
>TRBV6-6|TRBJ1-4|-|-
TGTGCCAGCAGTTACTCGAGGAGCGAGGGAAAACTGTTTTTT
CASSYSRSEGKLFF
>TRBV7-2|TRBJ2-1|TRBD1|-
TGTGCCAGCAGCTTAAGTCTAGGACAGGGCTTCAATGAGCAGTTCTTC
CASSLSLGQGFNEQFF
>TRBV3-1/TRBV3-2|TRBJ2-7|TRBD1|-
TGTGCCAGCAGCGGCCGGGACAGGCCCTACGAGCAGTACTTC
CASSGRDRPYEQYF
>TRBV6-2/TRBV6-3|TRBJ2-7|TRBD2|-
TGTGCCAGCAGATACGGACTAGCGGGAGGGGACTACGAGCAGTACTTC
CASRYGLAGGDYEQYF
>TRBV5-1|TRBJ2-3|TRBD1|-
TGCGCCAGCAGCTTGCTACAGGGGAGCACAGATACGCAGTATTTT
CASSLLQGSTDTQYF
>TRBV10-1|TRBJ2-7|TRBD1|-
TGCGCCAGCAGTCCGGTCAGCAGGGTGGGACAGAGCGCCTACGAGCAGTACTTC
CASSPVSRVGQSAYEQYF
>TRBV18|TRBJ1-1|-|-
TGTGCCAGCTCACCAGGGCTCAACACTGAAGCTTTCTTT
CASSPGLNTEAFF
>TRBV6-2/TRBV6-3|TRBJ1-1|-|once
TGTGCCAGCAGTTACGATCTAGGGGGTCGGAACACTGAAGCTTTCTTT
CASSYDLGGRNTEAFF
>TRBV19|TRBJ2-7|-|once
TGTGCCAGTAGTAAGGTGCGGGGTTCTGCCTACGAGCAGTACTTC
CASSKVRGSAYEQYF
>TRBV3-1/TRBV3-2|TRBJ1-1|-|-
TGTGCCAGCAGCCAATCGGACAGAAACACTGAAGCTTTCTTT
CASSQSDRNTEAFF